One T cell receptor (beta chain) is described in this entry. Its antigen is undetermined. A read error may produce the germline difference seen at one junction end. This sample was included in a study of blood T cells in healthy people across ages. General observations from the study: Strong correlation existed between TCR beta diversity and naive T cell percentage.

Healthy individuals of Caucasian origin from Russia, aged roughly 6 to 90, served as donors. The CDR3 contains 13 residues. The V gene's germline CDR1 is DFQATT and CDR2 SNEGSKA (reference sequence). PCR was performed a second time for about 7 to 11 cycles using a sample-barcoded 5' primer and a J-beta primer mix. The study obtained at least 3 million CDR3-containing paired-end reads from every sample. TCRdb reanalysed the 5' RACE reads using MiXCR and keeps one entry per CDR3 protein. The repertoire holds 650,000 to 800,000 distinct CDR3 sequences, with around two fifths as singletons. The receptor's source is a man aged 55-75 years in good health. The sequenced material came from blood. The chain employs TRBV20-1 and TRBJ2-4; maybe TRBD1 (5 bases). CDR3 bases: TGCAGTGCGAAGCAGACAGCAAAAAACAGTCAGTACTTC. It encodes CSAKQTAKNSQYF.